This T cell receptor beta chain came from a study of shared clonotypes between healthy human individuals. CDR3 length equals 14 residues. Germline assignment: CDR1 SGDLS and CDR2 YYNGEE. Trimming stripped 4 bases from V and 1 base from J, with 10 bases between. TCRdb's table, derived via immunoSEQ multiplex PCR, lists solely in-frame clones and lacks some. This repertoire shows 2,500,000 or so clones, over 85% found once; its top ten account for about 0.39%. The origin of this receptor is a man aged 18 to 30 in good health. Some clones in this sample may be carry-over from other donors' samples. The chain employs TRBV9 and TRBJ2-3; TRBD2 might be the D (5 bases). Material: naive CD4+ T cells from PBMCs. The subset was: CD45RA+ positively selected. The CDR3 DNA is TGTGCCAGCAGCCTAAGGCGGGGCACAGATACGCAGTATTTT. It is translated as CASSLRRGTDTQYF.